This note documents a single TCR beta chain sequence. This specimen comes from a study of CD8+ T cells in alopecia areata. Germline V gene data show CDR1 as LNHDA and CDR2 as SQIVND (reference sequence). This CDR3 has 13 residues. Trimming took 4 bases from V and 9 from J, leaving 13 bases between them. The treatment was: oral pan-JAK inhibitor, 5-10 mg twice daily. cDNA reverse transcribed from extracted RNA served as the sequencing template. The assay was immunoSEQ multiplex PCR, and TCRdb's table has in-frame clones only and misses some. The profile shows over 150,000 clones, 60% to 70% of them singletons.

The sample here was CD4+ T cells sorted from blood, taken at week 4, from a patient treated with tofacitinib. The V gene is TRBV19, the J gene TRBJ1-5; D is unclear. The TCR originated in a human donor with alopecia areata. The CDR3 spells CASSTAEIWPQHF. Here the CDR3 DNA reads TGTGCCAGTAGTACAGCCGAAATCTGGCCCCAGCATTTT.